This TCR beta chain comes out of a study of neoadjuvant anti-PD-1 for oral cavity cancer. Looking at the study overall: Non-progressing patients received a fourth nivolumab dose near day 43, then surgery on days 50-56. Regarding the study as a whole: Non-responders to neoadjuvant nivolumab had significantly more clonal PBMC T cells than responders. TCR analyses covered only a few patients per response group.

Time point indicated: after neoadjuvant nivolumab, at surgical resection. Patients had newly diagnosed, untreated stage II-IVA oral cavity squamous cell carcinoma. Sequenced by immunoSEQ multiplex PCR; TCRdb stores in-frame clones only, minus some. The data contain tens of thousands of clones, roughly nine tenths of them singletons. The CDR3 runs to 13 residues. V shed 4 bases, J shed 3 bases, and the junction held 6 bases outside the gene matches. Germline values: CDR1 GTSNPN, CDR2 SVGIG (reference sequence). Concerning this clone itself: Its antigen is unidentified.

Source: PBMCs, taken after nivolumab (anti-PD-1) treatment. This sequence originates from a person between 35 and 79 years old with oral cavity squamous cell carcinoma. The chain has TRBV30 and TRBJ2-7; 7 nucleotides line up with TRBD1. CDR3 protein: CAWTKRQGYEQYF. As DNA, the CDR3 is TGTGCCTGGACCAAAAGACAGGGCTACGAGCAGTACTTC. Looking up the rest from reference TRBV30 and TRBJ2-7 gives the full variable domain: SQTIHQWPATLVQPVGSPLSLECTVEGTSNPNLYWYRQAAGRGLQLLFYSVGIGQISSEVPQNLSASRPQDRQFILSSKKLLLSDSGFYLCAWTKRQGYEQYFGPGTRLTVT.